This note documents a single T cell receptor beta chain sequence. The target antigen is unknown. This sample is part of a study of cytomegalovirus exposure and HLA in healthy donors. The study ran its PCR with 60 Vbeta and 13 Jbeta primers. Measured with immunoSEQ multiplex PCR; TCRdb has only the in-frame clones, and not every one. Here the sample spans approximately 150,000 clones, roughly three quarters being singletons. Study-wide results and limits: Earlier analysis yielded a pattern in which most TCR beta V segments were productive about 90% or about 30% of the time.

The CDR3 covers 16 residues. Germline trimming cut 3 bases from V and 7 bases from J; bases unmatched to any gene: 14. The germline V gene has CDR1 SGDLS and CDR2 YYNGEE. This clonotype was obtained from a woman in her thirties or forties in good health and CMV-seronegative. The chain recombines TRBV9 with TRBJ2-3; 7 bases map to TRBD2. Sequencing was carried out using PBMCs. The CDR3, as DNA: TGTGCCAGCAGCGACCCCTTATATGGGAGGGCCAATACGCAGTATTTT. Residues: CASSDPLYGRANTQYF.